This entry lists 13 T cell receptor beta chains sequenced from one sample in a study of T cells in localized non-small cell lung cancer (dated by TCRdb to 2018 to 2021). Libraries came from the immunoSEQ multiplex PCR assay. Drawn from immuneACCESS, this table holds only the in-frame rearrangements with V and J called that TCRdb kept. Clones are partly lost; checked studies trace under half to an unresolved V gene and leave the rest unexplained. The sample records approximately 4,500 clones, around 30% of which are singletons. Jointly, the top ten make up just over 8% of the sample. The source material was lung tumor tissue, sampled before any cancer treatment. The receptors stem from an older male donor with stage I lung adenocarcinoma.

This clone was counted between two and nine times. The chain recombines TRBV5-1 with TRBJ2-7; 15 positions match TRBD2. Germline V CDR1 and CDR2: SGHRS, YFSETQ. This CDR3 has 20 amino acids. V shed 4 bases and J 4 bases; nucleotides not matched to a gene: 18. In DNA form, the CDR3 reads TGCGCCAGCAGCCTAAGATGGACTAGCGGGGGGGCCGCGACTTTTTACGAGCAGTACTTC. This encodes CASSLRWTSGGAATFYEQYF.

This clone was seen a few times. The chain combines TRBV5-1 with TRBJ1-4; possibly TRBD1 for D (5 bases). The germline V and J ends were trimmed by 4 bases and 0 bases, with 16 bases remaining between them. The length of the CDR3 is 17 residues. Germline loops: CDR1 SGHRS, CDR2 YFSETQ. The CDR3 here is CASSPRTPTATNEKLFF. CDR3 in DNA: TGCGCCAGCAGCCCCCGGACACCGACCGCAACTAATGAAAAACTGTTTTTT.

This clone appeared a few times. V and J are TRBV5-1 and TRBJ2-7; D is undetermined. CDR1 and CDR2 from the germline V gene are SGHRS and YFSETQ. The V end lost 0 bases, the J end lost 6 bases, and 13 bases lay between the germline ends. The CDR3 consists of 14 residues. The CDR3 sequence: CASSLDPNSGEQYF. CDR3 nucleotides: TGCGCCAGCAGCTTGGATCCAAATTCGGGCGAGCAGTACTTC.

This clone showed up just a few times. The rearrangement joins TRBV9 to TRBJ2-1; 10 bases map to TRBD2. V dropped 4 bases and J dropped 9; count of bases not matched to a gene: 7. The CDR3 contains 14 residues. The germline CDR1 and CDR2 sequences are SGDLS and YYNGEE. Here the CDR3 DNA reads TGTGCCAGCAGCAAGCGGGGGGGCCTCAGTGAGCAGTTCTTC. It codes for CASSKRGGLSEQFF.

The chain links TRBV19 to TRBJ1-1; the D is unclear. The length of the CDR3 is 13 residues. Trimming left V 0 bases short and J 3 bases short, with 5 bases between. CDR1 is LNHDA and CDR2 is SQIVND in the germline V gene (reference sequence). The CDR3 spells CASSIDSHTEAFF. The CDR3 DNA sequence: TGTGCCAGTAGTATAGACAGCCACACTGAAGCTTTCTTT.

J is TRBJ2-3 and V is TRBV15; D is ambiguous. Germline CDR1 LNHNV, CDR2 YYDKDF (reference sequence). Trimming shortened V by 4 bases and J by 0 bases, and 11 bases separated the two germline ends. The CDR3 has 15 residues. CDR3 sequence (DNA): TGTGCCACCAGCAATGCGGCGCCTAGCACAGATACGCAGTATTTT. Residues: CATSNAAPSTDTQYF.

CDR3: CASSLATGGGDTQYF. The CDR3, as DNA: TGTGCCAGCAGCTTGGCGACAGGGGGGGGAGATACGCAGTATTTT. The chain links TRBV7-5 to TRBJ2-3; the D segment call TRBD1 is taken from the table without a DNA check. TRBV7-5 is a pseudogene segment. The CDR3 runs 15 residues.

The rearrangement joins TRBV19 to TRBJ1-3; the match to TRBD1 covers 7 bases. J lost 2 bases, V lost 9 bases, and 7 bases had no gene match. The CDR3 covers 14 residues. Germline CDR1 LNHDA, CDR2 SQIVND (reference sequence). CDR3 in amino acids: CASLDRDPGNTIYF. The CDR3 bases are TGTGCCAGCCTCGACAGGGACCCTGGAAACACCATATATTTT.

CDR3 sequence: CASSYEAGAAGNTIYF. As DNA, the CDR3 is TGTGCCAGCAGTTACGAGGCGGGGGCGGCTGGAAACACCATATATTTT. This chain connects TRBV6-8 to TRBJ1-3; a possible D gene is TRBD1 (6 bases). This CDR3 comprises 16 residues. With 2 bases removed from V and 2 bases from J, the gap between germline ends came to 13 bases. Germline CDR1 is MNHGY and CDR2 is SAAAGT.

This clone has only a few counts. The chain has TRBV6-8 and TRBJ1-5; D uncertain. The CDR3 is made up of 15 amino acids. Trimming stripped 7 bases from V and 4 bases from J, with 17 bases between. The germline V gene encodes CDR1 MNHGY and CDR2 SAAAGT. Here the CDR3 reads CASITTPLGNQPQHF. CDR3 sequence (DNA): TGTGCCAGCATCACAACCCCGCTCGGTAATCAGCCCCAGCATTTT.

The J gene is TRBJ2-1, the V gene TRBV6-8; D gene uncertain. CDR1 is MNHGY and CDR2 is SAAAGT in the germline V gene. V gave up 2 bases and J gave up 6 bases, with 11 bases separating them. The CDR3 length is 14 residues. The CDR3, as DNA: TGTGCCAGCAGTTACGGGCAAGTTTCCAATGAGCAGTTCTTC. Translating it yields CASSYGQVSNEQFF.

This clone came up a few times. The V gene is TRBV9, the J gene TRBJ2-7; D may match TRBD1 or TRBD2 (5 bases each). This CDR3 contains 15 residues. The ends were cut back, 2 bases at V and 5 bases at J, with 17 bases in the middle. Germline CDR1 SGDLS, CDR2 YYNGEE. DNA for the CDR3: TGTGCCAGCAGCGTTGGTCGGGACCCAACACACGAGCAGTACTTC. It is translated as CASSVGRDPTHEQYF.

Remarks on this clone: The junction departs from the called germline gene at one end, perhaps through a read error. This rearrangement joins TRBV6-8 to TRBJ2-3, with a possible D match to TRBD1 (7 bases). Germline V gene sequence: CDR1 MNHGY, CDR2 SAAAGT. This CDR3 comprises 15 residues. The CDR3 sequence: CAISAGTASTDTQYF. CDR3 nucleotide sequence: TGTGCCATCAGTGCGGGGACAGCTAGCACAGATACGCAGTATTTT.